The 8 T cell receptor beta chains below come from one sample, sequenced in a study of cytomegalovirus exposure and HLA in healthy donors. Primers included in the PCR were 60 Vbeta and 13 Jbeta primers. Sequencing used immunoSEQ multiplex PCR; TCRdb keeps in-frame clones, though not all of them. The table shows 150,000 to 200,000 clones, with roughly 79% occurring only once. Sequencing input: PBMCs. Source of these receptors: a middle-aged man in good health and CMV-seropositive.

This clone is a singleton in its sample. The gene calls are TRBV9 and TRBJ2-2; a weak D match, TRBD2 (6 bases). Germline V gene lookup returns CDR1 SGDLS and CDR2 YYNGEE. The germline V and J ends were trimmed by 0 bases and 7 bases, with 19 bases remaining between them. CDR3 size: 17 residues. CDR3: CASSVASVQGGGGELFF. The CDR3 nucleotides read TGTGCCAGCAGCGTAGCTAGCGTACAAGGAGGAGGCGGGGAGCTGTTTTTT.

The V call is TRBV27, the J call TRBJ2-7; the match to TRBD1 covers 8 bases. Germline loops: CDR1 MNHEY, CDR2 SMNVEV (reference sequence). The CDR3 length is 14 residues. J lost 4 bases, V lost 8 bases, and 10 bases had no gene match. CDR3 amino acids: CASRGPGGLYEQYF. The CDR3 nucleotides read TGTGCCAGCCGCGGGCCAGGGGGCTTGTACGAGCAGTACTTC.

This rearrangement joins TRBV18 to TRBJ1-2; 9 nucleotides align to TRBD1. V trimming: 1 base; J trimming: 4 bases; junction bases outside the gene matches: 13. This CDR3 contains 18 residues. Germline V gene data show CDR1 as KGHSH and CDR2 as LQKENI. This CDR3 reads CASSPQDRGLYRSYGYTF. The CDR3 DNA sequence: TGTGCCAGCTCACCACAGGACAGGGGCCTTTATAGGTCCTATGGCTACACCTTC. The full variable domain, with the rest looked up from reference TRBV18 and TRBJ1-2, is NAGVMQNPRHLVRRRGQEARLRCSPMKGHSHVYWYRQLPEEGLKFMVYLQKENIIDESGMPKERFSAEFPKEGPSILRIQQVVRGDSAAYFCASSPQDRGLYRSYGYTFGSGTRLTVV.

This sequence joins TRBV25-1 and TRBJ2-7; 9 bases match TRBD1. Trimming took 4 bases from V and 3 from J; bases not matched to a gene: 7. The CDR3 has 15 amino acids. Germline CDR1 MGHDK, CDR2 SYGVNS. CDR3: CASSATGQGFYEQYF. The CDR3 DNA follows: TGTGCCAGCAGTGCCACAGGACAGGGGTTCTACGAGCAGTACTTC.

CDR3 loop: CASSLQRGESDTQYF. The CDR3 region has the DNA TGTGCCAGCAGCTTACAGCGGGGAGAATCAGATACGCAGTATTTT. This chain uses TRBV7-2 with TRBJ2-3, with 7 bases aligning to TRBD2. In germline, CDR1 is SGHTA, CDR2 FQGNSA. The CDR3 covers 15 residues. V gave up 2 bases and J gave up 4 bases; unmatched junction bases: 6.

V is TRBV7-9 and J is TRBJ2-3, with D possibly matching TRBD1 (6 bases). The CDR3 length is 16 residues. Trimming shortened V by 4 bases and J by 0 bases, and 14 bases separated the two germline ends. Looked up from germline, CDR1 is SEHNR and CDR2 is FQNEAQ (reference sequence). The CDR3 DNA sequence: TGTGCCAGCAGCTGGTGGAAGGGGACAAGCACAGATACGCAGTATTTT. It specifies CASSWWKGTSTDTQYF.

The rearrangement uses TRBV28 and TRBJ1-2; tentative D call: TRBD1 (6 bases). The CDR3 has 12 residues. CDR1 is MDHEN, CDR2 SYDVKM, per germline. The chain's CDR3 is CGTARRGYGYTF. As DNA, the CDR3 is TGTGGGACAGCACGAAGGGGCTATGGCTACACCTTC.

The V gene is TRBV7-3, the J gene TRBJ1-1, with TRBD1 identical over 8 bases. Trimming took 4 bases from V and 3 from J; bases not matched to a gene: 4. Looked up from germline, CDR1 is SGHTA and CDR2 is FQGTGA. This CDR3 has 14 amino acids. The CDR3 DNA follows: TGTGCCAGCAGCTCCGGACAGGGAGACACTGAAGCTTTCTTT. It encodes CASSSGQGDTEAFF.